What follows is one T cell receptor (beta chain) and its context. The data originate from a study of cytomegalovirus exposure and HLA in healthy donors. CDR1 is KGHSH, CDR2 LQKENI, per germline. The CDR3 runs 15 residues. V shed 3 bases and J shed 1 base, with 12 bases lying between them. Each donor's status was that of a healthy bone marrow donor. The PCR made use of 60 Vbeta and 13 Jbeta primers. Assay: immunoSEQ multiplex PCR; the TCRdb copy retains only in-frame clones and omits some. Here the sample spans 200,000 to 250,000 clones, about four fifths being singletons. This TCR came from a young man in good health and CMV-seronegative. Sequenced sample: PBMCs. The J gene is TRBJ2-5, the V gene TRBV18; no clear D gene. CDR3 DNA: TGTGCCAGCTCACCTACCTTGGCAACCCAAGAGACCCAGTACTTC. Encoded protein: CASSPTLATQETQYF.